The rows below give T cell receptor beta chains drawn from one sample of a study of blood T cell repertoires in COVID-19. Repertoires were generated with immunoSEQ multiplex PCR, while TCRdb's copy carries only in-frame clones and drops some. The table has about 230,000 clones, about nine tenths seen once; the top ten hold roughly 10%. The sequenced sample was peripheral blood. The receptors were gathered from a man aged 50-60 years with COVID-19, enrolled during active disease. CDR3s include the opening cysteine and the closing phenylalanine or tryptophan. A D gene is named only where the DNA matches it firmly. The size field is filled for only some rows; it gives once, few, many or a size class.

size | D | J | V | CDR3 | DNA
- | TRBD2 | TRBJ2-2 | TRBV4-2 | CASSQVGGGTGELFF | TGTGCCAGCAGCCAAGTCGGGGGAGGGACCGGGGAGCTGTTTTTT
- | TRBD1 | TRBJ2-2 | TRBV9 | CASSVVGQGNGELFF | TGTGCCAGCAGCGTAGTTGGACAGGGTAACGGGGAGCTGTTTTTT
- | TRBD1 | TRBJ1-1 | TRBV5-4 | CASSSVTGGETEAFF | TGTGCCAGCAGCAGCGTGACAGGGGGCGAGACTGAAGCTTTCTTT
- | TRBD1 | TRBJ1-2 | TRBV5-4 | CASSLPDRVQDGYTF | TGTGCCAGCAGCTTACCCGACAGGGTTCAGGATGGCTACACCTTC
- | TRBD1 | TRBJ1-2 | TRBV27 | CASSPRQGAGYGYTF | TGTGCCAGCAGTCCCCGACAGGGGGCAGGGTATGGCTACACCTTC
- | - | TRBJ1-1 | TRBV5-1 | CASSLDRVMFVTEAFF | TGCGCCAGCAGCTTGGACAGGGTAATGTTTGTCACTGAAGCTTTCTTT
- | - | TRBJ2-2 | TRBV12-3/TRBV12-4 | CASRVSGTGELFF | TGTGCCAGCAGGGTCAGCGGTACCGGGGAGCTGTTTTTT
few | - | TRBJ2-1 | TRBV5-1 | CASSVGLSPSYNEQFF | TGCGCCAGCAGCGTGGGGCTTTCACCCTCCTACAATGAGCAGTTCTTC
- | TRBD1 | TRBJ1-1 | TRBV5-6 | CASSLGPPGQVLNTEAFF | TGTGCCAGCAGCTTGGGGCCTCCGGGACAGGTACTTAACACTGAAGCTTTCTTT
- | - | TRBJ1-2 | TRBV28 | CASSAVGGIYGYTF | TGTGCCAGCAGTGCGGTAGGAGGGATTTATGGCTACACCTTC
- | TRBD1 | TRBJ1-4 | TRBV6-6 | CASSPGQGLGEKLFF | TGTGCCAGCAGCCCTGGACAGGGGCTTGGAGAAAAACTGTTTTTT
- | TRBD1 | TRBJ2-5 | TRBV5-1 | CASSSGQGEETQYF | TGCGCCAGCAGCTCCGGACAGGGGGAAGAGACCCAGTACTTC
- | TRBD1 | TRBJ1-2 | TRBV29-1 | CSVEGQHYYGYTF | TGCAGCGTTGAGGGACAGCACTACTATGGCTACACCTTC
once | TRBD1 | TRBJ1-5 | TRBV30 | CAWSGPGQGSQPQHF | TGTGCCTGGAGTGGACCGGGACAGGGGTCCCAGCCCCAGCATTTT
- | - | TRBJ2-5 | TRBV20-1 | CSASGAGTQYF | TGCAGTGCTAGTGGGGCTGGGACCCAGTACTTC
- | TRBD2 | TRBJ2-1 | TRBV29-1 | CSAATSGRAEQFF | TGCAGCGCCGCGACTAGCGGGAGGGCTGAGCAGTTCTTC
- | - | TRBJ1-2 | TRBV6-2/TRBV6-3 | CASSLQGGYGYTF | TGTGCCAGCAGTTTACAGGGCGGGTATGGCTACACCTTC
- | - | TRBJ1-2 | TRBV2 | CASSEGTFFGGYTF | TGTGCCAGCAGTGAAGGTACCTTTTTCGGGGGCTACACCTTC
- | TRBD2 | TRBJ2-1 | TRBV3-1/TRBV3-2 | CASTASGRSYEQFF | TGTGCCAGCACCGCTAGCGGGAGAAGCTATGAGCAGTTCTTC
- | - | TRBJ1-1 | TRBV9 | CASSVVGANTEAFF | TGTGCCAGCAGCGTAGTGGGGGCGAACACTGAAGCTTTCTTT
- | TRBD1 | TRBJ2-7 | TRBV2 | CADGQGYEQYF | TGTGCCGATGGACAGGGGTACGAGCAGTACTTC
- | - | TRBJ1-6 | TRBV27 | CASSLVGADNSPLHF | TGTGCCAGCAGTTTAGTAGGGGCGGACAATTCACCCCTCCACTTT
- | TRBD1 | TRBJ1-5 | TRBV11-2 | CASSFGTGSNQPQHF | TGTGCCAGCAGCTTTGGGACAGGGAGCAATCAGCCCCAGCATTTT
- | TRBD1 | TRBJ2-7 | TRBV24-1 | CATSDGQGGKDEQYF | TGTGCCACCAGTGATGGACAGGGGGGCAAGGACGAGCAGTACTTC
- | TRBD1 | TRBJ2-1 | TRBV7-9 | CASSPTGGNYNEQFF | TGTGCCAGCAGCCCTACAGGGGGCAACTACAATGAGCAGTTCTTC
- | TRBD1 | TRBJ2-2 | TRBV5-1 | CASSRDSLNTGELFF | TGCGCCAGCAGCCGGGACAGTCTAAACACCGGGGAGCTGTTTTTT
once | - | TRBJ2-7 | TRBV7-9 | CASSLGESSYEQYF | TGTGCCAGCAGCTTAGGGGAGAGCTCCTACGAGCAGTACTTC
- | - | TRBJ1-3 | TRBV12-3/TRBV12-4 | CASSSSVRNTIYF | TGTGCCAGCAGTTCTAGTGTGCGAAACACCATATATTTT
- | - | TRBJ2-1 | TRBV24-1 | CATSDSRAGSSYNEQFF | TGTGCCACCAGTGATTCCCGGGCGGGGAGCTCCTACAATGAGCAGTTCTTC
- | - | TRBJ1-6 | TRBV19 | CASSNRINSPLHF | TGTGCCAGTAGTAACAGGATTAATTCACCCCTCCACTTT
once | TRBD1 | TRBJ1-2 | TRBV5-1 | CASSLSRDSKRPAYGYTF | TGCGCCAGCAGCTTGTCCCGGGACAGCAAACGCCCCGCCTATGGCTACACCTTC
- | TRBD1 | TRBJ1-2 | TRBV23-1 | CASSLRQGTYGYTF | TGCGCCAGCAGTCTCCGACAGGGAACCTATGGCTACACCTTC
- | - | TRBJ1-3 | TRBV2 | CASGSRQVGSGNTIYF | TGTGCCAGCGGATCACGACAGGTGGGCTCTGGAAACACCATATATTTT
- | - | TRBJ2-2 | TRBV6-1 | CASSVLAESNTGELFF | TGTGCCAGCAGTGTATTAGCGGAGTCGAACACCGGGGAGCTGTTTTTT
- | TRBD2 | TRBJ2-7 | TRBV27 | CASSPLNRLAGDYEQYF | TGTGCCAGCAGTCCACTAAACCGACTAGCGGGTGATTACGAGCAGTACTTC
- | TRBD1 | TRBJ1-2 | TRBV5-1 | CASSARDSMNYGYTF | TGCGCCAGCAGCGCCCGGGACAGTATGAACTATGGCTACACCTTC
- | - | TRBJ2-7 | TRBV2 | CASRYGAYEQYF | TGTGCCAGCAGATATGGAGCCTACGAGCAGTACTTC
- | - | TRBJ2-1 | TRBV29-1 | CSVDSRQGWNEQFF | TGCAGCGTTGATTCTCGGCAGGGTTGGAATGAGCAGTTCTTC
- | - | TRBJ1-1 | TRBV10-1 | CASSAEPGALGNTEAFF | TGCGCCAGCAGTGCCGAACCGGGAGCCTTAGGGAACACTGAAGCTTTCTTT
- | TRBD1 | TRBJ1-2 | TRBV7-9 | CASSQDRASYGYTF | TGTGCCAGCAGCCAGGACAGGGCGAGCTATGGCTACACCTTC
few | - | TRBJ1-4 | TRBV5-1 | CASSYGGGLSRGSNEKLFF | TGCGCCAGCAGCTACGGCGGGGGGCTTTCAAGGGGATCTAATGAAAAACTGTTTTTT
- | TRBD1 | TRBJ2-1 | TRBV9 | CASSVRDRVNEQFF | TGTGCCAGCAGCGTCCGGGACAGGGTCAATGAGCAGTTCTTC
- | TRBD1 | TRBJ1-4 | TRBV15 | CATRDRTTNEKLFF | TGTGCCACCAGGGACAGGACGACTAATGAAAAACTGTTTTTT
- | - | TRBJ2-7 | TRBV30 | CAWSASQGYYEQYF | TGTGCCTGGAGTGCTAGCCAAGGGTATTACGAGCAGTACTTC
- | TRBD2 | TRBJ2-3 | TRBV19 | CASRQAGGPDTQYF | TGTGCCAGTAGACAAGCGGGGGGGCCGGATACGCAGTATTTT
- | - | TRBJ2-3 | TRBV2 | CASSEVGLVADTQYF | TGTGCCAGCAGTGAAGTAGGTCTAGTGGCAGATACGCAGTATTTT
- | - | TRBJ1-1 | TRBV5-1 | CASSLGQPMNTEAFF | TGCGCCAGCAGCTTGGGACAGCCCATGAACACTGAAGCTTTCTTT
- | TRBD2 | TRBJ2-3 | TRBV5-1 | CASSLEGGRGSWADTQYF | TGCGCCAGCAGCTTGGAAGGCGGGAGAGGGTCATGGGCAGATACGCAGTATTTT
once | TRBD1 | TRBJ1-2 | TRBV18 | CASSPRRDRVTANYGYTF | TGTGCCAGCTCGCCGAGACGGGACAGGGTAACAGCTAACTATGGCTACACCTTC
- | - | TRBJ2-7 | TRBV7-2 | CASSSYYEQYF | TGTGCCAGCAGCTCTTACTACGAGCAGTACTTC
- | - | TRBJ2-2 | TRBV30 | CAWRGGKGLNTGELFF | TGTGCCTGGAGGGGGGGAAAAGGGTTGAACACCGGGGAGCTGTTTTTT